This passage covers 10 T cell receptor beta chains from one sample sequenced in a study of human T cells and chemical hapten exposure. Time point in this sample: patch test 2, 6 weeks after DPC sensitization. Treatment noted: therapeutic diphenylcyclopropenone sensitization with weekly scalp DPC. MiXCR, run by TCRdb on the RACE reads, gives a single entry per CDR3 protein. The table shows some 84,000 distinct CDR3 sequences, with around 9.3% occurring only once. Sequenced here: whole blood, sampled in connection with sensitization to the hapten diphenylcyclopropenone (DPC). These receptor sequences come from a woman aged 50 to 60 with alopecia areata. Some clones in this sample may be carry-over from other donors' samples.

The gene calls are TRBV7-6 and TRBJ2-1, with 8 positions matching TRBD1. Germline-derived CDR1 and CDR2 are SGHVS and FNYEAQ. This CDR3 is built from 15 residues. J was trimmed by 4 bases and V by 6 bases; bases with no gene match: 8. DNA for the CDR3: TGTGCCAGCAGTCGGCCGGGACAGGTATACAATGAGCAGTTCTTC. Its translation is CASSRPGQVYNEQFF.

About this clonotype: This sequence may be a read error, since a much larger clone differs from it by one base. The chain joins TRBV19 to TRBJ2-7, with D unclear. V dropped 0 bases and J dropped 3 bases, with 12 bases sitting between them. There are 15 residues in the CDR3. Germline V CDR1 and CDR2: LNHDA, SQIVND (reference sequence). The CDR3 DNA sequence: TGTGCCAGTAGTATAGATCATGATGGGGACTACGAGCAGTACTTC. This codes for CASSIDHDGDYEQYF.

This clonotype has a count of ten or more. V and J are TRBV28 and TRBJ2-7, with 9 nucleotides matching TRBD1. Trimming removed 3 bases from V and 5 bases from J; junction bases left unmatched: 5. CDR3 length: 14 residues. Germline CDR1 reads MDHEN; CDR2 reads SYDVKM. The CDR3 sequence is CASSFPRDRDEQYF. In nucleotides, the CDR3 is TGTGCCAGCAGTTTCCCCCGGGACAGGGACGAGCAGTACTTC.

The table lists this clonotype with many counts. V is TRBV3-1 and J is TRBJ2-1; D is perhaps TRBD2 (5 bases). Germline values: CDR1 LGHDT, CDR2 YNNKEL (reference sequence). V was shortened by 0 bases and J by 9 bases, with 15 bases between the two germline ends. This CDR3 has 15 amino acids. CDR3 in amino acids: CASSQDLSERSEQFF. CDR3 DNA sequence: TGTGCCAGCAGCCAAGATCTTTCGGAGCGGAGTGAGCAGTTCTTC.

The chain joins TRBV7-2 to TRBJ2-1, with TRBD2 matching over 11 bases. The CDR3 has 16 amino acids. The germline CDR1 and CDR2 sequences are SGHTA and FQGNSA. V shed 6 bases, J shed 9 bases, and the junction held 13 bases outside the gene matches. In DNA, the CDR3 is TGTGCCAGCAGTCCGGTAGCGGGAGGGCGCGGTGGTGAGCAGTTCTTC. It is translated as CASSPVAGGRGGEQFF.

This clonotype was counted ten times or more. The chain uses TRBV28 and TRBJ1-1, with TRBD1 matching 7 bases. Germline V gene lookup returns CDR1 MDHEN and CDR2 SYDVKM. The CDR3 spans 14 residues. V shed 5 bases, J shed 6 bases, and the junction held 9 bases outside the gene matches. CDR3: CASSADRARSEAFF. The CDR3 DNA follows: TGTGCCAGCAGTGCAGACAGGGCCCGCTCTGAAGCTTTCTTT.

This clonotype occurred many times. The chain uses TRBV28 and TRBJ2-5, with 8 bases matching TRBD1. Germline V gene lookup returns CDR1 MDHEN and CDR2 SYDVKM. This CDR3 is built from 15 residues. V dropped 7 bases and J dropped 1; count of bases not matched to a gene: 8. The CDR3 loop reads CASTDPGGGQETQYF. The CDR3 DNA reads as TGTGCCAGCACCGACCCAGGGGGCGGCCAAGAGACCCAGTACTTC.

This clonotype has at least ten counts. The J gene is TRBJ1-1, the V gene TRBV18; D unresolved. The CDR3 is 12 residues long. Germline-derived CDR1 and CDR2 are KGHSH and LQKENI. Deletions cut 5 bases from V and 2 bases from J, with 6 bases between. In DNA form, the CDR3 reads TGTGCCAGCTCAGTTCGCAACACTGAAGCTTTCTTT. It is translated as CASSVRNTEAFF.

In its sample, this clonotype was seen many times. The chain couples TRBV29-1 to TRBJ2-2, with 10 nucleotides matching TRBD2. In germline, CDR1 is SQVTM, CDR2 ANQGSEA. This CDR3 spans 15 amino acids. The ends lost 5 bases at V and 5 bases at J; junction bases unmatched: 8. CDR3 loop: CSVFTTSGTTGELFF. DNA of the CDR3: TGCAGCGTTTTTACCACTAGCGGGACGACCGGGGAGCTGTTTTTT.

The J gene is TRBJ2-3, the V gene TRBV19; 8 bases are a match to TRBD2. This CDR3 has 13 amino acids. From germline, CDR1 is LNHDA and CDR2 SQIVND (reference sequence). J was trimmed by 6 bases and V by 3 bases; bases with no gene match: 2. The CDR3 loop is CASSMGGRDTQYF. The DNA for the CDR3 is TGTGCCAGTAGTATGGGCGGGAGGGATACGCAGTATTTT.